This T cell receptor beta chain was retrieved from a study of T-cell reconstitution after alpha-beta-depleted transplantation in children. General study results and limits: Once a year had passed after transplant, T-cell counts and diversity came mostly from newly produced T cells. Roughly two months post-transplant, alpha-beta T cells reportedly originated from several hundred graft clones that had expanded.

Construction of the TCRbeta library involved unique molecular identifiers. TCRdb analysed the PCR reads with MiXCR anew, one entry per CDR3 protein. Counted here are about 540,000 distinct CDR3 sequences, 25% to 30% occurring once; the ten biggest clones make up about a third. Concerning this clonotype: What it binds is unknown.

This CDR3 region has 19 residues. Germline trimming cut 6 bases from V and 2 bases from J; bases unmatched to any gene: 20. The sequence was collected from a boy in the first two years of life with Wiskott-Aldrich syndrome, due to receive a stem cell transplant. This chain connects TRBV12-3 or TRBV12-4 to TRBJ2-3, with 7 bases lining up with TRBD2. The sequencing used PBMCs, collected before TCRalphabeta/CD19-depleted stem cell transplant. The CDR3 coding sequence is TGTGCCAGCAGCTCTGCCTGGGTGGGGAGGGGACGCAACACAGATACGCAGTATTTT. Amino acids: CASSSAWVGRGRNTDTQYF.